These 12 T cell receptor beta chains originate from one sample sequenced in a study of T cells in Graves' hyperthyroidism and ophthalmopathy. The TCR beta CDR3 regions underwent amplification using RNA transcripts as the source. TCR CDR3 underwent first-round RT-PCR with the HTBI primer set. TCRdb ran MiXCR on the multiplex PCR reads and lists one entry per CDR3 protein. Found here are under 350,000 distinct CDR3 sequences, approximately 18% of them singletons; the top ten hold 45% to 50%. Sequenced input: blood. The source of these receptors is a woman in her forties or fifties with Graves' hyperthyroidism.

This clonotype was observed a few times. CDR3 bases: TGTGCCAGCAGCTTGGGGGCCGAGGTAACGGGAAACTACGAGCAGTACTTC. Its translation is CASSLGAEVTGNYEQYF. The V and J genes are TRBV11-2 and TRBJ2-7; tentative D call: TRBD1 (6 bases). The germline V gene has CDR1 SGHAT and CDR2 FQNNGV. V shed 3 bases and J shed 3 bases, with 21 bases lying between them. The CDR3 sequence is 17 residues long.

The chain recombines TRBV5-4 with TRBJ1-2; D is unresolved. Germline assignment: CDR1 SGHNT and CDR2 YYREEE (reference sequence). There are 13 residues in the CDR3. The V and J ends lost 1 base and 4 bases respectively, with 8 bases between them. The CDR3 nucleotides read TGTGCCAGCAGCTTGTACCAGAGCTATGGCTACACCTTC. It encodes CASSLYQSYGYTF. The variable domain in full, with the rest retrieved from reference TRBV5-4 and TRBJ1-2, is ETGVTQSPTHLIKTRGQQVTLRCSSQSGHNTVSWYQQALGQGPQFIFQYYREEENGRGNFPPRFSGLQFPNYSSELNVNALELDDSALYLCASSLYQSYGYTFGSGTRLTVV.

This clonotype was detected many times. This rearrangement joins TRBV10-3 to TRBJ1-2; 10 positions match TRBD1. V was pared by 6 bases and J by 9 bases, with 13 bases of the junction left unmatched. Per germline, CDR1 ENHRY and CDR2 SYGVKD. This CDR3 is built from 15 residues. The CDR3 coding sequence is TGTGCCATCAGGGCGACAGGGGGCGCGATAGATCGCTACACCTTC. Protein product: CAIRATGGAIDRYTF.

The J gene is TRBJ2-5, the V gene TRBV5-6; D is undetermined. V lost 4 bases to trimming and J lost 5 bases, with 12 bases between them. Germline V gene lookup returns CDR1 SGHDT and CDR2 YYEEEE. The CDR3 covers 13 residues. The DNA of the CDR3 is TGTGCCAGCAGCCAGGTATCGTCCGAGACCCAGTACTTC. Amino acids: CASSQVSSETQYF. The entire variable domain, with the rest obtained from reference TRBV5-6 and TRBJ2-5, is as follows: DAGVTQSPTHLIKTRGQQVTLRCSPKSGHDTVSWYQQALGQGPQFIFQYYEEEERQRGNFPDRFSGHQFPNYSSELNVNALLLGDSALYLCASSQVSSETQYFGPGTRLLVL.

This clonotype appeared a few times. V gene TRBV5-1 combines with J gene TRBJ2-2; TRBD2 aligns across 7 bases. Germline CDR1 reads SGHRS; CDR2 reads YFSETQ. This CDR3 has 14 residues. Trimming at V came to 4 bases and at J to 5 bases, leaving 5 bases not matched to a gene. In nucleotides, the CDR3 is TGCGCCAGCAGCCCCGGGGAGGGAACCGGGGAGCTGTTTTTT. Amino acids: CASSPGEGTGELFF.

This clonotype has at least ten counts. This sequence joins TRBV28 and TRBJ2-7; no definite D call. Germline CDR1 and CDR2: MDHEN and SYDVKM. CDR3 size: 12 residues. Trimming shortened V by 8 bases and J by 0 bases, and 8 bases separated the two germline ends. CDR3 DNA: TGTGCCAGCGCCCTCAGCTCCTACGAGCAGTACTTC. Its translation is CASALSSYEQYF.

The V gene is TRBV25-1, the J gene TRBJ1-2; possibly TRBD1 for D (6 bases). Trimming removed 8 bases from V and 7 bases from J, with 14 bases in between. From germline, CDR1 is MGHDK and CDR2 SYGVNS. The CDR3 has 12 residues. The CDR3 region is CASGTPIGGYTF. As DNA, the CDR3 is TGTGCCAGCGGGACACCGATTGGTGGCTACACCTTC.

This clonotype was seen at least ten times. V is TRBV18 and J is TRBJ1-1; TRBD1 agrees at 9 bases. The CDR3 length is 15 residues. J lost 5 bases, V lost 3 bases, and 7 bases had no gene match. Germline loops: CDR1 KGHSH, CDR2 LQKENI. The chain's CDR3 is CASSPMTGGVTEAFF. In nucleotides, the CDR3 is TGTGCCAGCTCACCCATGACAGGGGGGGTGACTGAAGCTTTCTTT.

The chain recombines TRBV7-9 with TRBJ1-4, with D perhaps matching TRBD1 (5 bases). This CDR3 has 16 residues. Trimming shortened V by 5 bases and J by 0 bases, and 13 bases separated the two germline ends. Germline CDR1 is SEHNR and CDR2 is FQNEAQ (reference sequence). The CDR3 sequence: CASSGGGGATNEKLFF. CDR3 DNA: TGTGCCAGCAGCGGCGGGGGAGGGGCAACTAATGAAAAACTGTTTTTT.

Only a few counts were recorded for this clonotype. This chain connects TRBV29-1 to TRBJ2-1, with TRBD2 matching 11 bases. Germline V gives CDR1 SQVTM, CDR2 ANQGSEA. Trimming cost V 3 bases and J 6 bases; bases outside gene matches: 7. This CDR3 is built from 15 residues. The CDR3 reads CSVEPSGRWGNEQFF. The CDR3 DNA follows: TGCAGCGTTGAGCCTAGCGGGAGGTGGGGCAATGAGCAGTTCTTC.

This clonotype was detected only a few times. The rearrangement links TRBV7-9 to TRBJ2-6, with TRBD1 as a possible D gene (5 bases). V was clipped by 6 bases and J by 1 base, with 19 bases between them. CDR3 length: 18 residues. Germline assignment: CDR1 SEHNR and CDR2 FQNEAQ (reference sequence). The CDR3 coding sequence is TGTGCCAGCAGTCCCCTTGGGGCGGTGGGATCTGGGGCCAACGTCCTGACTTTC. It is translated as CASSPLGAVGSGANVLTF.

This sequence joins TRBV5-1 and TRBJ2-3; 9 bases are a match to TRBD2. The CDR3 totals 18 residues. Germline trimming cut 5 bases from V and 6 bases from J; bases unmatched to any gene: 19. Germline CDR1 is SGHRS and CDR2 is YFSETQ. CDR3: CASRIVGSGRRVVDTQYF. CDR3 DNA: TGCGCCAGCAGGATTGTGGGTAGCGGGAGAAGAGTTGTGGATACGCAGTATTTT.